This section outlines one TCR beta chain sequence together with its context. As yet, its antigen is unknown. These data originate in a study of beta chain features in type 1 diabetes. Study-wide points: Small HLA sub-analyses could not settle whether HLA shapes TCRB rearrangement. Among patients with Type 1 diabetes, TCRB CDR3s were moderately but significantly shorter in every one of the four CD4+ subsets. The naive, central memory and Treg TCRB repertoires looked more alike in patients than they did in healthy donors.

V was cut by 3 bases and J by 1 base, with 8 bases left in between. Germline V CDR1 and CDR2: SGDLS, YYNGEE. The CDR3 is 13 amino acids. Reverse transcribing all isolated RNA meant expressed TCRB transcripts were sequenced. Samples of naive, central memory and regulatory T cells yielded a mean of around 3.7 million reads. The method was immunoSEQ multiplex PCR; TCRdb's version includes in-frame clones alone and lacks a portion of them. The table shows around 600,000 clones, with 9.5% to 15% occurring only once. Sorted populations all had greater than 95% purity. The TCR was taken from a man between 25 and 39 years old with type 1 diabetes. The material sequenced was naive CD4+ T cells from blood. This chain joins TRBV9 and TRBJ2-7; D might be TRBD2 (6 bases). Written as DNA, the CDR3 is TGTGCCAGCAGCGAAGGACTATCCTACGAGCAGTACTTC. The encoded protein is CASSEGLSYEQYF.